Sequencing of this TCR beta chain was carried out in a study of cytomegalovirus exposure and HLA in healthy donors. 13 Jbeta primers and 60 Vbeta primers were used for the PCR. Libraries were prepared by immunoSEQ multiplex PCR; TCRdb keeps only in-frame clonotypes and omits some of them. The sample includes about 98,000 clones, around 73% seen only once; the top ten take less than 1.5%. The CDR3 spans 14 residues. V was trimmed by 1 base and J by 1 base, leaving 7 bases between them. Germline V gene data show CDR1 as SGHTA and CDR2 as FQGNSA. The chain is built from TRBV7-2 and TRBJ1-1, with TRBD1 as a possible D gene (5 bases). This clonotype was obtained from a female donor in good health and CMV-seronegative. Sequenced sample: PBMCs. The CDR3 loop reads CASSLGQTNTEAFF. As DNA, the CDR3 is TGTGCCAGCAGCTTAGGACAGACGAACACTGAAGCTTTCTTT.